A selection of T cell receptor beta chains follows, all from one sample in a study of blood T cell repertoires in COVID-19. Assay: immunoSEQ multiplex PCR; the TCRdb copy retains only in-frame clones and omits some. The repertoire consists of 250,000 or so clones, with 80% to 90% occurring once and the leading ten covering about 3.1%. Sequencing was carried out using PBMCs or T cells enriched from blood (not recorded which). All receptors derive from a woman in her 40s who had been exposed to COVID-19. Each CDR3 is given with its conserved first and last residue. D genes are given only for firm matches.

J gene	V gene	D gene	CDR3 protein	CDR3 DNA
TRBJ1-4	TRBV19	TRBD1	CARDRQGEESDEKLFF	TGTGCCAGAGACCGACAGGGAGAGGAGAGCGATGAAAAACTGTTTTTT
TRBJ1-1	TRBV5-6	TRBD1	CASSSYRGWNTEAFF	TGTGCCAGCAGCTCCTACAGGGGATGGAACACTGAAGCTTTCTTT
TRBJ2-3	TRBV6-4	-	CASSLTSGGTDTQYF	TGTGCCAGCAGCCTGACTTCGGGGGGCACAGATACGCAGTATTTT
TRBJ1-2	TRBV10-1	-	CASSYSGEYGYTF	TGCGCCAGCAGTTACTCCGGGGAATATGGCTACACCTTC
TRBJ2-5	TRBV10-2	-	CASRGSARQETQYF	TGCGCTTCCAGGGGATCTGCCCGCCAAGAGACCCAGTACTTC
TRBJ1-1	TRBV4-1	TRBD1	CASSRGTGDRTEAFF	TGCGCCAGCAGCCGAGGGACAGGGGATAGGACTGAAGCTTTCTTT
TRBJ1-5	TRBV7-8	-	CASSLLSGAGGNQPQHF	TGTGCCAGCAGCTTACTTTCGGGTGCGGGCGGCAATCAGCCCCAGCATTTT
TRBJ1-1	TRBV29-1	-	CSVEGGRVTEAFF	TGCAGCGTTGAAGGGGGCAGGGTGACTGAAGCTTTCTTT
TRBJ2-7	TRBV27	TRBD1	CASRPRDRVNEQYF	TGTGCCAGCAGGCCCCGGGACAGGGTAAACGAGCAGTACTTC
TRBJ1-1	TRBV29-1	TRBD1	CSVEVHRGEEAFF	TGCAGCGTTGAGGTCCACAGGGGCGAGGAAGCTTTCTTT
TRBJ2-7	TRBV19	TRBD1	CASSEEEWGQGRREQYF	TGTGCCAGTAGTGAGGAAGAGTGGGGACAGGGGCGCAGAGAGCAGTACTTC